The entry below describes one TCR beta chain. Original data processing: Researchers report that nucleated cell counts were estimated from reference gene primer amplification. Sequencing was performed with immunoSEQ multiplex PCR; in TCRdb, only in-frame clones are kept and a portion is missing. D and trimming come from the DNA, and the V and J calls and clone size come from that table. The sample records about 260,000 clones, 80% to 90% being singletons. This CDR3 region has 17 residues. In germline, CDR1 is SGHTA, CDR2 FQGTGA. V trimming: 2 bases; J trimming: 4 bases; junction bases outside the gene matches: 9. These data are taken from a study of blood T cell repertoires in COVID-19. As for the study in general: From the United States, Italy and Spain came samples of acute and convalescent COVID-19.

Ages ranged from about 18 to 89 years, with residence in about two dozen US areas. Participant reports of clinical history set cohort assignment. The origin of this receptor is a man between 25 and 39 years old with acute COVID-19. Sequences were obtained from PBMCs or T cells enriched from blood (not recorded which). The chain is built from TRBV7-3 and TRBJ2-5; 11 nucleotides agree with TRBD2. This CDR3 reads CASSLVTSGRLGETQYF. The CDR3 coding sequence is TGTGCCAGCAGCTTAGTCACTAGCGGGAGATTGGGAGAGACCCAGTACTTC. Variable domain in full (rest from reference TRBV7-3 and TRBJ2-5): GAGVSQTPSNKVTEKGKYVELRCDPISGHTALYWYRQSLGQGPEFLIYFQGTGAADDSGLPNDRFFAVRPEGSVSTLKIQRTERGDSAVYLCASSLVTSGRLGETQYFGPGTRLLVL.